Listed below are T cell receptor beta chains from one sample, sequenced in a study of blood T cell repertoires in COVID-19. Only in-frame clones appear in the TCRdb table, and some are missing; sequencing was by immunoSEQ multiplex PCR. The sample lists under 20,000 clones, roughly 80% occurring once. Sequencing input: peripheral blood. The receptors derive from a man older than 75 with acute or convalescent COVID-19. Each CDR3 is given with its conserved first and last residue. A D gene is named only where the DNA matches it firmly. The size entry is marked missing in some rows and otherwise reads once, few, many or a size class.

TRBV6-1	TRBJ1-2	TRBD1	.	CASSVGQGIIPYGYTF	TGTGCCAGCAGTGTCGGACAGGGAATTATCCCCTATGGCTACACCTTC
TRBV30	TRBJ1-6	.	few	CAWKSGTSSYNSPLHF	TGTGCCTGGAAGTCAGGGACAAGCTCCTATAATTCACCCCTCCACTTT
TRBV5-6	TRBJ1-1	.	.	CASSRGGQYYTEAFF	TGTGCCAGCAGCCGAGGAGGACAGTACTACACTGAAGCTTTCTTT
TRBV20-1	TRBJ1-1	TRBD1	.	CSASPTPGQDLNTEAFF	TGCAGTGCTAGTCCTACCCCGGGACAGGACTTGAACACTGAAGCTTTCTTT
TRBV19	TRBJ1-5	.	.	CASSITAQLNQPQHF	TGTGCCAGTAGTATAACTGCACAGCTCAATCAGCCCCAGCATTTT
TRBV3-1/TRBV3-2	TRBJ2-2	TRBD2	.	CASSQPRGGSTGELFF	TGTGCCAGCAGCCAACCCCGCGGGGGGAGCACCGGGGAGCTGTTTTTT
TRBV27	TRBJ1-2	.	.	CASSLSDGAYGYTF	TGTGCCAGCAGTCTCAGCGACGGAGCCTATGGCTACACCTTC
TRBV7-2	TRBJ2-7	TRBD2	.	CASSLQTSGGAGEQYF	TGTGCCAGCAGCTTACAAACTAGCGGGGGGGCTGGCGAGCAGTACTTC
TRBV7-2	TRBJ2-5	TRBD1	once	CASSLTAGRGPVETQYF	TGTGCCAGCAGCTTAACAGCCGGCAGGGGGCCGGTCGAGACCCAGTACTTC
TRBV6-5	TRBJ1-4	.	.	CASSYSRRLNEKLFF	TGTGCCAGCAGTTACTCGCGGCGGCTTAATGAAAAACTGTTTTTT
TRBV6-5	TRBJ1-2	TRBD1	.	CASSWDRTNYGYTF	TGTGCCAGCAGTTGGGACAGAACTAACTATGGCTACACCTTC
TRBV20-1	TRBJ1-1	TRBD1	.	CSASFRGAFF	TGCAGTGCTAGTTTCAGGGGGGCTTTCTTT
TRBV6-4	TRBJ2-1	TRBD2	once	CASSDATGGAYNEQFF	TGTGCCAGCAGTGACGCGACGGGGGGTGCCTACAATGAGCAGTTCTTC
TRBV6-6	TRBJ1-4	TRBD1	.	CASSRDDREHEKLFF	TGTGCCAGCAGTCGTGACGACAGGGAACATGAAAAACTGTTTTTT
TRBV19	TRBJ2-3	TRBD2	few	CATTSGGPPTDTQYF	TGTGCCACCACTAGCGGGGGGCCCCCTACCGATACGCAGTATTTT
TRBV2	TRBJ2-1	TRBD1	.	CASSEALPGGYNEQFF	TGTGCCAGCAGTGAAGCGCTTCCAGGGGGCTACAATGAGCAGTTCTTC
TRBV18	TRBJ2-2	.	.	CASSPRPPNTGELFF	TGTGCCAGCTCACCACGGCCCCCGAACACCGGGGAGCTGTTTTTT
TRBV28	TRBJ2-7	TRBD2	.	CASSPPGEGATLEQYF	TGTGCCAGCAGTCCCCCTGGGGAGGGAGCTACTCTCGAGCAGTACTTC
TRBV19	TRBJ2-7	.	.	CASSIQGGDLEQYF	TGTGCCAGTAGTATCCAGGGTGGAGATCTCGAGCAGTACTTC
TRBV2	TRBJ2-2	.	.	CASSTGSPFTGELFF	TGTGCCAGCAGTACAGGGTCGCCCTTCACCGGGGAGCTGTTTTTT
TRBV7-2	TRBJ1-2	.	once	CASSSLGQGGGYTF	TGTGCCAGCAGCTCCCTTGGTCAGGGTGGCGGCTACACCTTC
TRBV20-1	TRBJ1-1	TRBD1	once	CSASRDSRTEAFF	TGCAGTGCTAGTAGGGACAGCCGCACTGAAGCTTTCTTT
TRBV5-1	TRBJ1-1	.	.	CASSLQGSSTEAFF	TGCGCCAGCAGCTTGCAGGGCTCGAGCACTGAAGCTTTCTTT
TRBV12-5	TRBJ1-2	.	.	CAGGRGTTGSDGYTF	TGTGCTGGAGGCAGGGGTACCACGGGTTCTGATGGCTACACCTTC
TRBV11-3	TRBJ1-1	.	once	CASSFEGDTEAFF	TGTGCCAGCAGCTTTGAGGGAGACACTGAAGCTTTCTTT
TRBV5-1	TRBJ2-7	TRBD2	.	CASSPGGTTPLYEQYF	TGCGCCAGCAGCCCGGGGGGGACTACCCCCCTCTACGAGCAGTACTTC
TRBV7-7	TRBJ1-4	.	.	CASSLTVNEKLFF	TGTGCTAGCAGCTTGACAGTTAATGAAAAACTGTTTTTT
TRBV5-1	TRBJ2-7	.	.	CASSLKNTEPRDEQYF	TGCGCCAGCAGCCTAAAAAACACGGAACCACGGGACGAGCAGTACTTC
TRBV5-6	TRBJ2-7	TRBD2	.	CASSLVSSGEQYF	TGTGCCAGCAGCTTGGTGTCTAGCGGGGAGCAGTACTTC